This T cell receptor (beta chain) came from a study of OX40 agonist ivuxolimab in advanced cancers. The overall study: Prior checkpoint blockade (anti-PD-1, anti-PD-L1 or anti-CTLA-4) was permitted; approximately 40% had it.

As concerns this clone: Its specificity is not known.

Study-wide results and caveats: In the 0.1 to 3.0 mg/kg range, CD4+ and CD8+ blood T cells had expanded clonally by week 6.

The data were produced by immunoSEQ multiplex PCR, yet TCRdb's version contains in-frame clones alone and is incomplete. The sample consists of more than 45,000 clones, nearly 85% of them appearing once. The specimen was CD4+ or CD8+ T cells sorted from blood, collected in a trial of the OX40 agonist ivuxolimab. The source is an adult with an advanced solid tumor such as melanoma, head and neck, liver or kidney cancer.

The CDR3 reads CASTRTGGYGYTF. CDR3 nucleotides: TGTGCCAGCACCCGGACAGGGGGCTATGGCTACACCTTC. The J gene is TRBJ1-2, the V gene TRBV6-5, with TRBD1 matching over 10 bases. CDR1 and CDR2 (germline): MNHEY, SVGAGI. V was clipped by 7 bases and J by 4 bases; unmatched bases: 3. This CDR3 has 13 residues.